Listed here is a single TCR beta chain. What it recognizes is unknown. The data derive from a study of beta chain features in type 1 diabetes. V lost 4 bases and J lost 1, with 9 bases in between. CDR3 length: 14 amino acids. Germline assignment: CDR1 MNHNS and CDR2 SASEGT. Reverse transcribing all isolated RNA meant expressed TCRB transcripts were sequenced. The protocol was immunoSEQ multiplex PCR, while the TCRdb copy is restricted to in-frame clones and leaves out a portion. The data show over 600,000 clones, with around 12% seen just once and around 0.12% held by the top ten. Whole-study results and caveats: All four CD4+ subsets of Type 1 diabetes patients contained TCRB CDR3s that were moderately but significantly shorter. In these data, an HLA type influence on TCRB rearrangement remained unresolved. Equally in patients and controls, shorter templates might have been favored by PCR.

The sequencing sample was made of naive CD4+ T cells from blood. The J gene is TRBJ2-3, the V gene TRBV6-1, with D possibly matching TRBD2 (6 bases). This receptor was identified in a man aged 30 to 39 with type 1 diabetes. The CDR3 nucleotides are TGTGCCAGCAGTGGGGGGGACGGCACAGATACGCAGTATTTT. Translated, it gives CASSGGDGTDTQYF.